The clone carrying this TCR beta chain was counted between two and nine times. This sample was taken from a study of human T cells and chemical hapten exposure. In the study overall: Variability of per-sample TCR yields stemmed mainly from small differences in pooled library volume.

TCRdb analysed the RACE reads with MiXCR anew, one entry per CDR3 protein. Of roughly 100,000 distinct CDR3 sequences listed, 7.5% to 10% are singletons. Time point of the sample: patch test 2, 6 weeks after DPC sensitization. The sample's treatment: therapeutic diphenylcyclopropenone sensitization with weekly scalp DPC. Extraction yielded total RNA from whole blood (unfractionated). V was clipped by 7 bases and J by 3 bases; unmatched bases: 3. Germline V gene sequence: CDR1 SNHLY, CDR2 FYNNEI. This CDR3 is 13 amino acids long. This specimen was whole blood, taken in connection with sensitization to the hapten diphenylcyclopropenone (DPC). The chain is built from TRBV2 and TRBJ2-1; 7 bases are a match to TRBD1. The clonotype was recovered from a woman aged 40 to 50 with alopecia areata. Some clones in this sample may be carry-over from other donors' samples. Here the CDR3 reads CASKRTGYNEQFF. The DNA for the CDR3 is TGTGCCAGCAAAAGGACAGGCTACAATGAGCAGTTCTTC. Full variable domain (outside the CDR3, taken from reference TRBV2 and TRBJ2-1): EPEVTQTPSHQVTQMGQEVILRCVPISNHLYFYWYRQILGQKVEFLVSFYNNEISEKSEIFDDQFSVERPDGSNFTLKIRSTKLEDSAMYFCASKRTGYNEQFFGPGTRLTVL.